Below are 30 T cell receptor beta chains sequenced from a single sample in a study of T-cell reconstitution after alpha-beta-depleted transplantation in children. It was with unique molecular identifiers that the TCRbeta library was prepared. TCRdb called the PCR reads again in MiXCR, with one record for every CDR3 protein. The data hold some 300,000 distinct CDR3 sequences, with around 9.1% observed a single time. Source: PBMCs, taken before TCRalphabeta/CD19-depleted stem cell transplant. All receptors come from a boy less than two years old with acute myeloid leukemia, due to receive a stem cell transplant.

This clonotype was detected ten times or more. The chain employs TRBV18 and TRBJ2-1; D perhaps matches TRBD1 (6 bases). This CDR3 region has 13 residues. V was cut by 4 bases and J by 12 bases, with 16 bases left in between. Germline-derived CDR1 and CDR2 are KGHSH and LQKENI. The CDR3 coding sequence is TGTGCCAGCTCACGAGACAGGACCTGGGCGCAGTTCTTC. As protein: CASSRDRTWAQFF.

The CDR3 spells CASMGQGPTGELFF. The CDR3 nucleotides are TGTGCCAGTATGGGACAGGGCCCTACCGGGGAGCTGTTTTTT. This rearrangement joins TRBV19 to TRBJ2-2, with 9 bases matching TRBD1. CDR1 LNHDA and CDR2 SQIVND come from the germline V gene (reference sequence). With 7 bases clipped from V and 5 bases from J, the junction kept 5 bases outside the gene matches. The CDR3 has 14 residues.

Points on this clonotype: Possible read error: a much larger clone is one base away. The V and J genes are TRBV12-3 or TRBV12-4 and TRBJ2-2; 7 bases line up with TRBD2. V lost 5 bases and J lost 4; bases outside the gene matches: 7. This CDR3 is 15 amino acids long. The CDR3 nucleotides read TGTGCCAGCAGTCGGACTGGCGGGAGCACCGGGGAGCTGTTTTTT. Protein sequence: CASSRTGGSTGELFF.

In this sample, this clonotype turned up a few times. The chain links TRBV29-1 to TRBJ2-5; TRBD2 is a possible D gene (6 bases). The CDR3 is 12 amino acids. The V gene's germline CDR1 is SQVTM and CDR2 ANQGSEA. Trimming stripped 8 bases from V and 2 bases from J, with 12 bases between. The CDR3 protein is CSSRDLQETQYF. The CDR3 DNA is TGCAGCTCCCGGGACTTACAAGAGACCCAGTACTTC.

This clonotype showed up many times. The chain has TRBV5-1 and TRBJ2-7, with 9 positions matching TRBD2. V shed 2 bases and J 0 bases; nucleotides not matched to a gene: 3. CDR1 and CDR2 (germline): SGHRS, YFSETQ. This CDR3 is 15 amino acids long. The CDR3 nucleotides are TGCGCCAGCAGCTTCAGCGGGGGGAACTCCTACGAGCAGTACTTC. It translates to CASSFSGGNSYEQYF.

There are many counts of this clonotype. CDR3 loop: CASSYYGGRDTQYF. The CDR3 DNA sequence: TGTGCCAGCAGTTACTACGGGGGCCGGGATACGCAGTATTTT. The chain employs TRBV6-2 or TRBV6-3 and TRBJ2-3, with D possibly being TRBD1 or TRBD2 (6 bases each). Germline loops: CDR1 MNHEY, CDR2 SVGEGT. The CDR3 runs to 14 residues. The germline V and J ends were trimmed by 1 base and 6 bases, with 11 bases remaining between them.

A note on this clonotype: A much larger clone lies a single base off, so this may be a read error. The chain joins TRBV19 to TRBJ1-5; D may be TRBD1 (6 bases). This CDR3 has 13 amino acids. Germline assignment: CDR1 LNHDA and CDR2 SQIVND (reference sequence). The CDR3 sequence: CACSNTGNRPQHF. CDR3 nucleotides: TGTGCCTGTAGTAATACAGGGAACCGGCCCCAGCATTTT.

This clonotype showed up many times. The V and J genes are TRBV5-1 and TRBJ2-3; D may be TRBD1 (6 bases). Trimming shortened V by 3 bases and J by 1 base, and 15 bases separated the two germline ends. This CDR3 spans 16 amino acids. Per germline, CDR1 SGHRS and CDR2 YFSETQ. In DNA, the CDR3 is TGCGCCAGCAGCTCTCCACAGGGTGCACGCACAGATACGCAGTATTTT. It yields the protein CASSSPQGARTDTQYF. Looking up the rest from reference TRBV5-1 and TRBJ2-3 gives the full variable domain: KAGVTQTPRYLIKTRGQQVTLSCSPISGHRSVSWYQQTPGQGLQFLFEYFSETQRNKGNFPGRFSGRQFSNSRSEMNVSTLELGDSALYLCASSSPQGARTDTQYFGPGTRLTVL.

This clonotype was recorded many times. J is TRBJ2-3 and V is TRBV5-4; D is possibly TRBD2 (6 bases). The V gene lost 0 bases and the J gene lost 3 bases, with 17 bases spanning the gap. The CDR3 has 17 residues. The germline V gene encodes CDR1 SGHNT and CDR2 YYREEE (reference sequence). The CDR3 DNA reads as TGTGCCAGCAGCTTGGGGAGCGGGCCCACGGCGACAGATACGCAGTATTTT. Its translation: CASSLGSGPTATDTQYF.

The chain carries TRBV3-1 and TRBJ2-7, with 9 bases matching TRBD2. CDR3 length: 15 residues. J was trimmed by 0 bases and V by 4 bases; bases with no gene match: 4. Germline V CDR1 and CDR2: LGHDT, YNNKEL (reference sequence). In DNA, the CDR3 is TGTGCCAGCAGCCGGCAAGCGGGGGGCTCCTACGAGCAGTACTTC. As protein: CASSRQAGGSYEQYF.

At least ten counts were recorded for this clonotype. This rearrangement joins TRBV12-3 or TRBV12-4 to TRBJ2-3; a possible D gene is TRBD2 (6 bases). V was shortened by 1 base and J by 6 bases, with 14 bases between the two germline ends. This CDR3 region has 15 residues. CDR3 in DNA: TGTGCCAGCAGTTTAGGGGCGACTAGAGTCGATACGCAGTATTTT. Amino acids: CASSLGATRVDTQYF.

This clonotype has at least ten counts. The chain recombines TRBV5-1 with TRBJ1-2; 9 bases match TRBD1. CDR3 length equals 15 residues. With V trimmed by 0 bases and J by 5 bases, 5 bases remained unmatched. From germline, CDR1 is SGHRS and CDR2 YFSETQ. CDR3 loop: CASSLDRGLWYGYTF. CDR3 in DNA: TGCGCCAGCAGCTTGGACAGGGGGCTTTGGTATGGCTACACCTTC.

This clonotype was counted many times. The rearrangement joins TRBV7-2 to TRBJ2-1; maybe TRBD2 (5 bases). Germline V gene lookup returns CDR1 SGHTA and CDR2 FQGNSA. Trimming pared 5 bases from V and 6 bases from J, leaving 11 bases between. CDR3 length: 13 amino acids. CDR3 residues: CASSPTRINEQFF. The CDR3 nucleotides are TGTGCCAGCAGCCCCACTAGAATCAATGAGCAGTTCTTC. The variable domain in full, with the rest retrieved from reference TRBV7-2 and TRBJ2-1, is GAGVSQSPSNKVTEKGKDVELRCDPISGHTALYWYRQSLGQGLEFLIYFQGNSAPDKSGLPSDRFSAERTGGSVSTLTIQRTQQEDSAVYLCASSPTRINEQFFGPGTRLTVL.

Many counts were recorded for this clonotype. The chain employs TRBV28 and TRBJ2-7; 11 bases match TRBD2. The CDR3 spans 15 residues. The germline V gene has CDR1 MDHEN and CDR2 SYDVKM. The ends lost 6 bases at V and 1 base at J; junction bases unmatched: 5. The CDR3 loop is CASRGGTSGSYEQYF. The CDR3 DNA follows: TGTGCCAGCAGGGGCGGGACTAGCGGTTCCTACGAGCAGTACTTC.

In this sample, this clonotype turned up many times. The genes are TRBV12-3 or TRBV12-4 and TRBJ2-7, with D possibly TRBD2 on 6 matching bases. This CDR3 spans 14 amino acids. Trimming cost V 0 bases and J 3 bases, with 9 bases left between them. The CDR3 nucleotides are TGTGCCAGCAGTTTAGCCGGGAGCGGCTACGAGCAGTACTTC. Translating it yields CASSLAGSGYEQYF.

The sample holds many counts of this clonotype. The chain employs TRBV9 and TRBJ2-1, with 8 bases matching TRBD2. Per germline, CDR1 SGDLS and CDR2 YYNGEE. The CDR3 consists of 17 residues. The V and J ends lost 3 bases and 4 bases, in that order; junction bases with no gene match: 12. The CDR3 bases are TGTGCCAGCAGCGCCCACGGGAGGGCCACTTCTTACAATGAGCAGTTCTTC. This gives the protein CASSAHGRATSYNEQFF. Drawing the rest from reference TRBV9 and TRBJ2-1, the complete variable domain is DSGVTQTPKHLITATGQRVTLRCSPRSGDLSVYWYQQSLDQGLQFLIQYYNGEERAKGNILERFSAQQFPDLHSELNLSSLELGDSALYFCASSAHGRATSYNEQFFGPGTRLTVL.

This clonotype was recorded many times. The V gene is TRBV13, the J gene TRBJ2-7; 9 nucleotides line up with TRBD2. Germline trimming cut 2 bases from V and 5 bases from J; bases unmatched to any gene: 7. The CDR3 is made up of 15 amino acids. The germline CDR1 and CDR2 sequences are PRHDT and FYEKMQ (reference sequence). CDR3 bases: TGTGCCAGCAGCTTAAGAATAGCGGGAGTTCACGAGCAGTACTTC. Residues: CASSLRIAGVHEQYF.

This clonotype was found a few times. The chain links TRBV7-2 to TRBJ2-7, with 10 bases matching TRBD2. The V gene's germline CDR1 is SGHTA and CDR2 FQGNSA. The J segment lost 2 bases and the V segment lost 5 bases, leaving 9 bases of the junction unmatched. The CDR3 sequence is 16 residues long. The CDR3 sequence is CASSLSLAGQAYEQYF. The CDR3 coding sequence is TGTGCCAGCAGCCTATCACTAGCGGGGCAGGCCTACGAGCAGTACTTC.

At least ten counts were recorded for this clonotype. One end of the junction fails to match germline, which may point to a read error. V gene TRBV24-1 combines with J gene TRBJ2-7, with D perhaps given as TRBD1 or TRBD2 (5 bases each). The CDR3 is made up of 14 amino acids. Germline loops: CDR1 KGHDR, CDR2 SFDVKD. The DNA of the CDR3 is TGTGCAACCAGTGATAGCGAGACAGTTCCCCCTTTGTACTTC. It is translated as CATSDSETVPPLYF.

This clonotype appeared many times. The chain joins TRBV20-1 to TRBJ2-7, with a possible D match to TRBD1 (6 bases). The V and J ends lost 1 base and 4 bases respectively, with 11 bases between them. Germline lookup yields CDR1 DFQATT and CDR2 SNEGSKA (reference sequence). This CDR3 region has 13 residues. CDR3 in DNA: TGCAGTGCTAGAGGAGGGGGTAATTACGAGCAGTACTTC. This encodes CSARGGGNYEQYF.

There are many counts of this clonotype. The V and J genes are TRBV25-1 and TRBJ2-1; 9 positions match TRBD1. Trimming removed 2 bases from V and 4 bases from J; junction bases left unmatched: 6. The CDR3 runs to 16 residues. Per germline, CDR1 MGHDK and CDR2 SYGVNS. Here the CDR3 reads CASSEVGDRGYNEQFF. CDR3 nucleotide sequence: TGTGCCAGCAGTGAAGTGGGTGACAGGGGGTACAATGAGCAGTTCTTC.

This clonotype has only a few counts. The chain uses TRBV28 and TRBJ2-7; tentative D call: TRBD2 (5 bases). V was cut by 5 bases and J by 2 bases, with 16 bases left in between. Germline CDR1 reads MDHEN; CDR2 reads SYDVKM. This CDR3 is 15 amino acids long. This chain's CDR3 is CASSPLGVLPYEQYF. The CDR3 bases are TGTGCCAGCAGTCCCCTCGGGGTATTGCCCTACGAGCAGTACTTC.

This clonotype was detected ten times or more. The CDR3 region has the DNA TGCGCAGCGGGTGCTAGCGGGAGTTCCTCTTACAATGAGCAGTTCTTC. Translated, it gives CAAGASGSSSYNEQFF. The rearrangement joins TRBV5-1 to TRBJ2-1, with 10 nucleotides matching TRBD2. The CDR3 length is 16 residues. CDR1 and CDR2 from the germline V gene are SGHRS and YFSETQ.

In this sample, this clonotype turned up many times. The gene calls are TRBV20-1 and TRBJ1-1, with 9 bases that match TRBD1. CDR3 size: 14 residues. Germline-derived CDR1 and CDR2 are DFQATT and SNEGSKA (reference sequence). Unmatched junction bases numbered 4, after V lost 5 bases and J lost 0 bases. CDR3 loop: CSASRDRVNTEAFF. The DNA of the CDR3 is TGCAGTGCTTCCCGGGACAGGGTGAACACTGAAGCTTTCTTT.

This clonotype was detected many times. V is TRBV28 and J is TRBJ1-4; 9 nucleotides align to TRBD1. The V segment lost 5 bases and the J segment 2 bases; nucleotides outside the gene matches: 6. CDR1 MDHEN and CDR2 SYDVKM come from the germline V gene. The CDR3 has 16 residues. CDR3 bases: TGTGCCAGCAGTCCTCCCGGGACAGGGACTAATGAAAAACTGTTTTTT. As protein: CASSPPGTGTNEKLFF.

The rearrangement joins TRBV11-2 to TRBJ2-7; D uncertain. Germline CDR1 and CDR2: SGHAT and FQNNGV. V was cut by 2 bases and J by 1 base, with 12 bases left in between. The CDR3 is 15 amino acids. The CDR3 DNA reads as TGTGCCAGCAGCTTAAGGGTGCTCCCGTCCTACGAGCAGTACTTC. This gives the protein CASSLRVLPSYEQYF.

The sample holds many counts of this clonotype. The chain uses TRBV12-3 or TRBV12-4 and TRBJ2-1; possibly TRBD1 for D (5 bases). The ends were cut back, 7 bases at V and 4 bases at J, with 8 bases in the middle. The CDR3 consists of 12 residues. This CDR3 is CASTRQYNEQFF. The CDR3 DNA is TGTGCCAGCACCCGACAGTACAATGAGCAGTTCTTC.

Many counts were recorded for this clonotype. This chain uses TRBV12-3 or TRBV12-4 with TRBJ1-1; TRBD1 is a possible D gene (5 bases). The CDR3 covers 14 residues. V was shortened by 3 bases and J by 1 base, with 9 bases between the two germline ends. The CDR3, as DNA: TGTGCCAGCAGTTTGGGGGAGGAGAACACTGAAGCTTTCTTT. Its protein is CASSLGEENTEAFF.

Ten or more counts support this clonotype. The V and J genes are TRBV7-9 and TRBJ1-4, with D possibly TRBD1 on 5 matching bases. Germline V CDR1 and CDR2: SEHNR, FQNEAQ (reference sequence). V was clipped by 7 bases and J by 7 bases, with 13 bases between them. The CDR3 covers 13 residues. As DNA, the CDR3 is TGTGCCAGCAACACAGGTCGCGGTGAAAAACTGTTTTTT. Its translation: CASNTGRGEKLFF.

This clonotype was observed many times. This rearrangement joins TRBV2 to TRBJ1-1; 7 nucleotides match TRBD1. Trimming cost V 5 bases and J 6 bases; bases outside gene matches: 9. Germline loops: CDR1 SNHLY, CDR2 FYNNEI. The CDR3 is made up of 14 amino acids. DNA of the CDR3: TGTGCCAGCAGTTCAACAGGGGCTTCATCTGAAGCTTTCTTT. It encodes CASSSTGASSEAFF.